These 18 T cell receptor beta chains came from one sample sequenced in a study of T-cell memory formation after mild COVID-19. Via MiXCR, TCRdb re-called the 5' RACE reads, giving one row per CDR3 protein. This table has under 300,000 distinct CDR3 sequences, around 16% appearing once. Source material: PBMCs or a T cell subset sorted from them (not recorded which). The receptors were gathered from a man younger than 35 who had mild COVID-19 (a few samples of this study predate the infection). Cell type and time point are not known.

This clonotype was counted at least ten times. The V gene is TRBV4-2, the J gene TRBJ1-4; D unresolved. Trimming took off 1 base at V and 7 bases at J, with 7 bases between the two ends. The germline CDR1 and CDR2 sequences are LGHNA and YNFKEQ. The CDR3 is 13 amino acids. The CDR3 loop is CASSQVSGEKLFF. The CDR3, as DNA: TGTGCCAGCAGCCAAGTCTCAGGTGAAAAACTGTTTTTT.

In DNA form, the CDR3 reads TGTGCCAGCAGCGGCTCCATCCGGGTTATTAATGAAAAACTGTTTTTT. Protein: CASSGSIRVINEKLFF. The rearrangement uses TRBV7-9 and TRBJ1-4, with D hard to call. V was shortened by 5 bases and J by 4 bases, with 17 bases between the two germline ends. This CDR3 spans 16 amino acids. Germline V gene sequence: CDR1 SEHNR, CDR2 FQNEAQ (reference sequence).

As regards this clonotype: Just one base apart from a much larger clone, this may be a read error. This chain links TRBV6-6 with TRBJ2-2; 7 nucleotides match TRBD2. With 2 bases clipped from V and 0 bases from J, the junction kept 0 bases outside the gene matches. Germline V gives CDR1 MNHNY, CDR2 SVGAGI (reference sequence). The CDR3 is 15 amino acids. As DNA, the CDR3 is TGTGCCAGCAGTTACGCGGGGGCGAACACCGGGGAGCTGTTTTTT. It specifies CASSYAGANTGELFF.

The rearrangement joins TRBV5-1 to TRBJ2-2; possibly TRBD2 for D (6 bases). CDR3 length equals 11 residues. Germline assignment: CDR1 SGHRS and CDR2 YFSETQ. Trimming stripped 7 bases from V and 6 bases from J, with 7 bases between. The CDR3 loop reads CASGRPGELFF. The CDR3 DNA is TGCGCCAGCGGGAGGCCCGGGGAGCTGTTTTTT.

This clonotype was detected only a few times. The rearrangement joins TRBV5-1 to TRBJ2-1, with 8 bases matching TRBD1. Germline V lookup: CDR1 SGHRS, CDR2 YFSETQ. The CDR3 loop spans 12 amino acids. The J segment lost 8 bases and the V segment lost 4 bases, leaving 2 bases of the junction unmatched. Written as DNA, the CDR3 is TGCGCCAGCAGCCAGGACAGGGATGAGCAGTTCTTC. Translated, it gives CASSQDRDEQFF.

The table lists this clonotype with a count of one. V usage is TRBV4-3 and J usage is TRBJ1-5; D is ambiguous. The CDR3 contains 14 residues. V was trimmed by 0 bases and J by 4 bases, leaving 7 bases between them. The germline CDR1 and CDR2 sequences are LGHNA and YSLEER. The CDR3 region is CASSQDIVNQPQHF. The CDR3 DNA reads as TGCGCCAGCAGCCAAGATATAGTTAATCAGCCCCAGCATTTT.

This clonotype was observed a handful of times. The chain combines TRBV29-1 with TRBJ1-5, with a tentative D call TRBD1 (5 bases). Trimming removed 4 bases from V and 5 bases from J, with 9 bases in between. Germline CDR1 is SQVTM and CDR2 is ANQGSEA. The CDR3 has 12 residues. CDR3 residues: CSVAGNDQPQHF. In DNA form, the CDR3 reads TGCAGCGTTGCAGGGAACGATCAGCCCCAGCATTTT.

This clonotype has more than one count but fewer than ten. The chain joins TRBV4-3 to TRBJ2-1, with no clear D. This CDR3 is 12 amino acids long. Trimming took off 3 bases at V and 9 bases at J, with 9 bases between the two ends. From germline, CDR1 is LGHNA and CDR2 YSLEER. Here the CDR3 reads CASSHQEGEQFF. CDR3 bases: TGCGCCAGCAGCCACCAGGAAGGTGAGCAGTTCTTC.

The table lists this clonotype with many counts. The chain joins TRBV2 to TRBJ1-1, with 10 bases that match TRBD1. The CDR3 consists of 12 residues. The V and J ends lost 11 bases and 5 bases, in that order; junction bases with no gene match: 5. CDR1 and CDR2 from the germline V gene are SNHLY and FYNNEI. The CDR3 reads CAGRTGGTEAFF. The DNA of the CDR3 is TGTGCCGGACGGACAGGGGGGACTGAAGCTTTCTTT.

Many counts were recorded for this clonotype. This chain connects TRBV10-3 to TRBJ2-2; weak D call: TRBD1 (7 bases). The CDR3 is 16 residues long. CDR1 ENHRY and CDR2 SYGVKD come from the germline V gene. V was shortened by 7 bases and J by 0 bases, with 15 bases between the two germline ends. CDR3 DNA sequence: TGTGCCATCACCGCGGGGACAGATACGAACACCGGGGAGCTGTTTTTT. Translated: CAITAGTDTNTGELFF.

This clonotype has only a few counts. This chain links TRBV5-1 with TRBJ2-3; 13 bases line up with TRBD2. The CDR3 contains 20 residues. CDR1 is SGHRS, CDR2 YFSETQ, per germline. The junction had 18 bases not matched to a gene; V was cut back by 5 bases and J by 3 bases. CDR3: CASSGSRLAGGLVPTDTQYF. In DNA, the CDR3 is TGCGCCAGCAGTGGGTCCCGACTAGCGGGGGGCCTGGTTCCGACAGATACGCAGTATTTT.

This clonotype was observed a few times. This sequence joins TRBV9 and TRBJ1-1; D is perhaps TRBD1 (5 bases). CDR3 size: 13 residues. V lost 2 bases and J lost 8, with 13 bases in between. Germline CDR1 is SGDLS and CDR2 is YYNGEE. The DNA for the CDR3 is TGTGCCAGCAGCGTCACCAGACAGTCAGAAGCTTTCTTT. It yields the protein CASSVTRQSEAFF.

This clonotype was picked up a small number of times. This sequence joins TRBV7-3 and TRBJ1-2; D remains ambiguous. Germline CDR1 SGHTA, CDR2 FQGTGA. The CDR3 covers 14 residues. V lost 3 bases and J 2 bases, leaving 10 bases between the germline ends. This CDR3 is CASSLQAGNYGYTF. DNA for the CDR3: TGTGCCAGCAGCTTGCAGGCCGGAAACTATGGCTACACCTTC.

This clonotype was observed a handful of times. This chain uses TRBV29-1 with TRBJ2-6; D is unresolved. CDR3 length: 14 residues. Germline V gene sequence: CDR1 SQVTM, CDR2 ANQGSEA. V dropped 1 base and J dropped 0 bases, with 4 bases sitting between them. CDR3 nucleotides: TGCAGCGTTGAAGTTCTCTCTGGGGCCAACGTCCTGACTTTC. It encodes CSVEVLSGANVLTF.

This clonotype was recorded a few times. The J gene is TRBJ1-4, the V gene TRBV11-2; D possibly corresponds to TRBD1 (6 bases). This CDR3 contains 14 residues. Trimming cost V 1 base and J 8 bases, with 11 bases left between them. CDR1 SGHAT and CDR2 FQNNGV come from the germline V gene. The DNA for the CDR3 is TGTGCCAGCAGCTTAGGGGGACATCTAGAAAAACTGTTTTTT. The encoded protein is CASSLGGHLEKLFF.

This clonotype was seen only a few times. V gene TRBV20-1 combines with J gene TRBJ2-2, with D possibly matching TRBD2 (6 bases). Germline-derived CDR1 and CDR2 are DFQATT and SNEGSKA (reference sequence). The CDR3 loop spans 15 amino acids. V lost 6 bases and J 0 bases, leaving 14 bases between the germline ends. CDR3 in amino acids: CSAGGGAANTGELFF. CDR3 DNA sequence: TGCAGTGCCGGCGGAGGGGCCGCGAACACCGGGGAGCTGTTTTTT.

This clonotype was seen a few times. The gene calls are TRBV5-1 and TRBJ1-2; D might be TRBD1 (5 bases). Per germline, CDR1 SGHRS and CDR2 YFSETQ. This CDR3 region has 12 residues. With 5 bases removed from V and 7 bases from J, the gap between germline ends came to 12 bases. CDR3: CASSQGFRGYTF. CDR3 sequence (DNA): TGCGCCAGCAGTCAGGGATTTCGTGGCTACACCTTC.

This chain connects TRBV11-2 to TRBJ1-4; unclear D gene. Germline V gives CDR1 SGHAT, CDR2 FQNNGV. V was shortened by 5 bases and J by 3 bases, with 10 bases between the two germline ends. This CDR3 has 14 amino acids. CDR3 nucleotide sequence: TGTGCCAGCAGCACGGAGATAGCTAATGAAAAACTGTTTTTT. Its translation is CASSTEIANEKLFF.